This entry lists 2 T cell receptor beta chains sequenced from one sample in a study of blood T cell repertoires in COVID-19 (dated by TCRdb to about 2020). Preparation of the library involved the immunoSEQ multiplex PCR assay. The immuneACCESS repertoire file appears here via TCRdb, limited to in-frame rearrangements. These files lack a portion of the clones; in checked studies, under half of the deficit traces to unresolved V genes, and the cause of the others is not known. The sample table records 200,000 to 250,000 clones; 90% of these occur just once. The top ten constitute approximately 16% of the sample. Source material: PBMCs or T cells enriched from blood (not recorded which). The receptors shown here come from a man aged 30 to 39 who had been exposed to COVID-19.

The chain recombines TRBV18 with TRBJ1-1, with 7 bases fitting TRBD1. Germline CDR1 reads KGHSH; CDR2 reads LQKENI. The J segment lost 5 bases and the V segment lost 6 bases, leaving 15 bases of the junction unmatched. This CDR3 has 16 residues. CDR3 region: CASSQMTYRGRTEAFF. The CDR3 nucleotides are TGTGCCAGCTCCCAGATGACTTACAGGGGTAGGACTGAAGCTTTCTTT. Drawing the rest from reference TRBV18 and TRBJ1-1, the complete variable domain is NAGVMQNPRHLVRRRGQEARLRCSPMKGHSHVYWYRQLPEEGLKFMVYLQKENIIDESGMPKERFSAEFPKEGPSILRIQQVVRGDSAAYFCASSQMTYRGRTEAFFGQGTRLTVV.

In this sample, this clone turned up once. This rearrangement joins TRBV13 to TRBJ1-6, with D tentatively TRBD1 (5 bases). The CDR3 is 15 residues long. Germline assignment: CDR1 PRHDT and CDR2 FYEKMQ (reference sequence). The V gene lost 2 bases and the J gene lost 9 bases, with 14 bases spanning the gap. The CDR3 DNA reads as TGTGCCAGCAGCTTAAGGGCAGGGCGTGCTTCACCCCTCCACTTT. Amino acids: CASSLRAGRASPLHF.